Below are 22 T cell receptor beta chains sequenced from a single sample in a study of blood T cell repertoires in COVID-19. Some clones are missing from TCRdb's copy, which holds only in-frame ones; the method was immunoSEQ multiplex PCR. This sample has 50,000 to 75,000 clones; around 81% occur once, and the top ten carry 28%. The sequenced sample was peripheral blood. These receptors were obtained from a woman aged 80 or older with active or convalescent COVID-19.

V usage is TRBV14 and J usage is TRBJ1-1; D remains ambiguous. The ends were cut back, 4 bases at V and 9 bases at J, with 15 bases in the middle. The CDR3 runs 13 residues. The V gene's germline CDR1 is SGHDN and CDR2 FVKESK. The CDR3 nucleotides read TGTGCCAGCAGCCCTCTAGGCGAGGCAAAAGCTTTCTTT. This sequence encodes CASSPLGEAKAFF.

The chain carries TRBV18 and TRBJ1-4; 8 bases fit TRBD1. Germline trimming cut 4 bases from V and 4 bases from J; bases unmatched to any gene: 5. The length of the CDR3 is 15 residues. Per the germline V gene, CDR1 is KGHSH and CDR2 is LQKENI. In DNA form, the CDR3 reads TGTGCCAGCTCACAGAGGACAGGGAATAATGAAAAACTGTTTTTT. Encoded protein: CASSQRTGNNEKLFF.

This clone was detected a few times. This CDR3 reads CASRRDRPYNEQFF. The CDR3 DNA follows: TGTGCCAGCAGGCGGGACAGGCCCTACAATGAGCAGTTCTTC. The chain carries TRBV6-5 and TRBJ2-1; TRBD1 matches at 8 bases. Germline CDR1 reads MNHEY; CDR2 reads SVGAGI. This CDR3 has 14 residues. J lost 2 bases, V lost 6 bases, and 3 bases had no gene match.

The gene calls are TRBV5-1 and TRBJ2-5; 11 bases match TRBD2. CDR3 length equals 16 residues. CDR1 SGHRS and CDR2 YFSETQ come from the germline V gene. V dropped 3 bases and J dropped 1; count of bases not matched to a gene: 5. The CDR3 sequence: CASSSLAGGAQETQYF. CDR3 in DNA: TGCGCCAGCAGCTCTCTAGCGGGGGGTGCCCAAGAGACCCAGTACTTC.

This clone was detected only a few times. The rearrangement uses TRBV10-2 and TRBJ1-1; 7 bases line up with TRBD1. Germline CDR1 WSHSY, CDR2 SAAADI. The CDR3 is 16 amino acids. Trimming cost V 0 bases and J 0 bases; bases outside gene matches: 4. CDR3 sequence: CASSESLTGLNTEAFF. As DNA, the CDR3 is TGCGCCAGCAGTGAGTCGTTGACAGGGTTGAACACTGAAGCTTTCTTT.

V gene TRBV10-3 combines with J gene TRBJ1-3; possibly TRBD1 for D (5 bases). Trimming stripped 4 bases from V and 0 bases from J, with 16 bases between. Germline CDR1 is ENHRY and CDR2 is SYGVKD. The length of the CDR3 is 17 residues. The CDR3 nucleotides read TGTGCCATCAGTGGCCAACTCTTAGGGGTCTCTGGAAACACCATATATTTT. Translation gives CAISGQLLGVSGNTIYF.

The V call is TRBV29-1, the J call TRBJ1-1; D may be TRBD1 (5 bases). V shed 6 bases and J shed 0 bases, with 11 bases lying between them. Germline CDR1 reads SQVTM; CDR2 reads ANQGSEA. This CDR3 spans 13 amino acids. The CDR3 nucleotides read TGCAGCGTCAATCAGGGATTGAACACTGAAGCTTTCTTT. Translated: CSVNQGLNTEAFF.

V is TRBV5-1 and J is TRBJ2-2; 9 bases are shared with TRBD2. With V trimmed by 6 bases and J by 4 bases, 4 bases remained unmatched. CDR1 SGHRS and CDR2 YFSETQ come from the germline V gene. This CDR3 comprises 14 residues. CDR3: CASTLAGATGELFF. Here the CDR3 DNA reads TGCGCCAGCACCTTAGCGGGAGCCACCGGGGAGCTGTTTTTT.

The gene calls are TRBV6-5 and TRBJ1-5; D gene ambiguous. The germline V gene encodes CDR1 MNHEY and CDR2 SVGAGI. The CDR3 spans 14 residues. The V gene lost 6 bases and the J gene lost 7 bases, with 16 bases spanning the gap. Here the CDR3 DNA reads TGTGCCAGCAGCCCGAGTGAAGTAGCGCAGCCCCAGCATTTT. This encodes CASSPSEVAQPQHF.

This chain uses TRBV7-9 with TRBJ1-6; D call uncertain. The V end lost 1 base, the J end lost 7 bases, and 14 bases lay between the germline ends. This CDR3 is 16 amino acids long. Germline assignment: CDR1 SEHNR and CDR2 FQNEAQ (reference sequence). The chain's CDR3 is CASSLGAGSRNSPLHF. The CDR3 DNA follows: TGTGCCAGCAGCTTAGGGGCGGGCTCGCGGAATTCACCCCTCCACTTT.

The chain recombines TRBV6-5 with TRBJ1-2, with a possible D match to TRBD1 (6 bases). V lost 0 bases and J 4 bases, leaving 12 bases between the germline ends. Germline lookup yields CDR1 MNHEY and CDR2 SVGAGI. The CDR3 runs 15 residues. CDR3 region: CASSYSTGFAYGYTF. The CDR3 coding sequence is TGTGCCAGCAGTTACTCGACAGGCTTTGCCTATGGCTACACCTTC.

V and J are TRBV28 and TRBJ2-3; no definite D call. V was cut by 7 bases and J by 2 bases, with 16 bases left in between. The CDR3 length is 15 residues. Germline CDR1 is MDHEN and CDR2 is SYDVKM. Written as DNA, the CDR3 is TGTGCCAGCAATCTCGCGAACGGTTTCACAGATACGCAGTATTTT. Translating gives CASNLANGFTDTQYF.

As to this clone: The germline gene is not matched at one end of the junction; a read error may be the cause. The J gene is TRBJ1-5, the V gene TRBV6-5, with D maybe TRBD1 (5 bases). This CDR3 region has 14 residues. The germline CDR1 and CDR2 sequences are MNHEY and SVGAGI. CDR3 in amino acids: CAISSRQINQPQHF. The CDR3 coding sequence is TGTGCCATCAGTTCTAGACAGATCAATCAGCCCCAGCATTTT.

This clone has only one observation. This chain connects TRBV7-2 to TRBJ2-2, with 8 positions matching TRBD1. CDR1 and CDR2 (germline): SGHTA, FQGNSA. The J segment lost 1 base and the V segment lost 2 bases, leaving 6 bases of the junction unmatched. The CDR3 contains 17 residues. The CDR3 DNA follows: TGTGCCAGCAGCTTAAAAGCCGGGACAGGGAACACCGGGGAGCTGTTTTTT. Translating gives CASSLKAGTGNTGELFF.

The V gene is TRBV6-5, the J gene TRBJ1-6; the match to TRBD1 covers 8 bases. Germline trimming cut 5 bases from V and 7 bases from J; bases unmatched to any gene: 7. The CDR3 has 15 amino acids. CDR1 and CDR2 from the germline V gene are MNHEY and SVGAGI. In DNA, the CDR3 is TGTGCCAGCAGTCGGGGAGGGACAGGAAATTCACCCCTCCACTTT. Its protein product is CASSRGGTGNSPLHF.

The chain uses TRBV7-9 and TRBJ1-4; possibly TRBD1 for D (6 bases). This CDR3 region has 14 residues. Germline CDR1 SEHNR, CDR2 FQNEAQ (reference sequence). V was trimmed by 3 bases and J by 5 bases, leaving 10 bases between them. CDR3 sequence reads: CASSLTGLNEKLFF. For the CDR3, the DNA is TGTGCCAGCAGCTTGACAGGCTTGAATGAAAAACTGTTTTTT.

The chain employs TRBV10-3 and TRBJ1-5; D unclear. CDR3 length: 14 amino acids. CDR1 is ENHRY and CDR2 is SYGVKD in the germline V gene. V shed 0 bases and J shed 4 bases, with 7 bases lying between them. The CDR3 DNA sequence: TGTGCCATCAGTGAGTCCGCAGTTAATCAGCCCCAGCATTTT. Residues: CAISESAVNQPQHF.

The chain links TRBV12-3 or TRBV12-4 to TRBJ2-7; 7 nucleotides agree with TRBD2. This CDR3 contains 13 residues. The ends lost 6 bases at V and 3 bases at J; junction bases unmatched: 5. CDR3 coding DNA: TGTGCCAGCAGGGGCCGGGGGGACTACGAGCAGTACTTC. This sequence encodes CASRGRGDYEQYF.

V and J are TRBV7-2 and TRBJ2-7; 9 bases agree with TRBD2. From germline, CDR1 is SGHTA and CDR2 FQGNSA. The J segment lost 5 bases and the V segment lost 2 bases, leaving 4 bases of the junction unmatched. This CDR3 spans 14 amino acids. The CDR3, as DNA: TGTGCCAGCAGCTTAAGCGGGGGGAACAACGAGCAGTACTTC. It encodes CASSLSGGNNEQYF.

CDR3 coding DNA: TGTGCCAGCAGCCAAGACGGGATTGGGGACACCATATATTTT. Its protein product is CASSQDGIGDTIYF. This chain connects TRBV25-1 to TRBJ1-3; no reliable D call. This CDR3 has 14 amino acids. Germline V lookup: CDR1 MGHDK, CDR2 SYGVNS. Trimming cost V 6 bases and J 8 bases, with 17 bases left between them.

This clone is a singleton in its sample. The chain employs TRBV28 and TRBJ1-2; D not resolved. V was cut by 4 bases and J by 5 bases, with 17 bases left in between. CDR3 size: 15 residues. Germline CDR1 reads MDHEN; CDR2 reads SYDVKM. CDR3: CASSSPRGRGYGYTF. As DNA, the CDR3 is TGTGCCAGCAGTTCACCTCGAGGCCGTGGGTATGGCTACACCTTC.

CDR3 bases: TGTGCCAGCAGACCCACACAGGGCTATGGCTACACCTTC. Its protein is CASRPTQGYGYTF. This chain connects TRBV12-3 or TRBV12-4 to TRBJ1-2; D perhaps matches TRBD1 (6 bases). This CDR3 has 13 residues. Deletions cut 6 bases from V and 4 bases from J, with 12 bases between.